This TCR beta chain was sequenced during a study of T cell changes during pregnancy in multiple sclerosis. This clone was seen repeatedly, ten times or more. Generated by immunoSEQ multiplex PCR, the TCRdb table keeps only in-frame clones and is missing some. The sample includes about 71,000 clones, around 94% seen only once; the top ten take approximately 1.2%. Trimming removed 1 base at V and 3 bases at J, with 20 bases between. The CDR3 covers 17 residues. Per germline, CDR1 SGHKS and CDR2 YYEKEE (reference sequence). Source: peripheral blood, taken in the third trimester of pregnancy. V gene TRBV5-5 combines with J gene TRBJ2-7, with TRBD2 as a possible D gene (6 bases). The receptor's source is a female donor with multiple sclerosis, enrolled in a pregnancy study. CDR3 sequence: CASSLISGRSDYYEQYF. The CDR3 region has the DNA TGTGCCAGCAGCTTGATATCAGGACGGTCGGACTACTACGAGCAGTACTTC.